This T cell receptor beta chain was found in a study of T cell changes during pregnancy in multiple sclerosis. Libraries were prepared by immunoSEQ multiplex PCR; TCRdb keeps only in-frame clonotypes and omits some of them. Of approximately 50,000 clones listed, 90% are singletons. This receptor was obtained from a female donor in good health, enrolled as a control in a pregnancy study. The source material was peripheral blood, sampled in the third trimester of pregnancy.

This chain's CDR3 is CASSFVGREGKGYTF. Written as DNA, the CDR3 is TGTGCCAGCAGTTTCGTCGGCAGGGAAGGTAAAGGCTACACCTTC. This chain connects TRBV28 to TRBJ1-2; D possibly corresponds to TRBD1 (5 bases). Germline V gene data show CDR1 as MDHEN and CDR2 as SYDVKM. V was shortened by 3 bases and J by 8 bases, with 19 bases between the two germline ends. The CDR3 consists of 15 residues.